What follows describes a single T cell receptor beta chain. Its antigen has not been determined. The record has no base qualities; no much larger clone is one base away. This specimen comes from a study of blood T cell repertoires in COVID-19 (dated by TCRdb to the early 2020s). The study in broad terms: The collaborator samples originated in the United States, Italy and Spain and spanned the acute and convalescent phases of COVID-19. HLA class I and class II types, where available, came from metadata supplied by the sample provider rather than from assay-based typing. The repertoires were made available in a free public database intended to serve as a resource for research on the immune response to SARS-CoV-2. Samples were obtained from the ongoing ImmuneRACE study (first 160 participants) and from over a thousand subjects provided by 6 global collaborators. The prospective study material was composed of cDNA or gDNA derived from T cells, B-cell-depleted T cells, or PBMCs. A de-identified subject ID, COVID-19 status, age in years and sex were almost always included in the sample metadata. Subjects who had been exposed to COVID-19, were actively infected with it, or had recovered from it provided the deeply sampled blood TCRbeta repertoires that made up the dataset. Study-wide findings and limitations: The quantity of clinical and demographic metadata differed by source and by participant and was supplied without curation.

From its cysteine to its phenylalanine, the CDR3 spans 18 amino acids. The DNA shown is the 54-base CDR3, in frame from base 1. The germline V and J ends show losses of 5 bases and 5 bases respectively, and no gene match explains 17 bases of the junction. CDR1 and CDR2, per the germline V gene (reference sequence), are MNHNY and SVGAGI. The immunoSEQ Assay, a bias-controlled multiplex PCR, was used to amplify TCRbeta CDR3 regions from genomic DNA. As for the authors' bioinformatics: Nucleated cell counts per sample were estimated from amplification of reference gene primers within the assay. To quantify the absolute abundance of each unique TCRbeta CDR3 rearrangement, sequence reads were collapsed and filtered. For each sample, productive Simpson clonality was calculated as the square root of Simpson's diversity index over productive rearrangements. Here the immuneACCESS table is served through TCRdb, limited to in-frame sequences with V and J called. Missing clones are a known gap in these copies; in checked studies unresolved V genes cover under half, and the rest lacks a known reason. V and J calls and clone size come straight from that table; D and trimming were deduced from the DNA. The sample table records 100,000 to 120,000 clones; about 85% of these occur just once. The ten largest clones take up about 4% of the sample.

The collaborating institutions used their own protocols to collect whole blood in K2EDTA tubes. Collaborator samples were shipped for TCRbeta analysis as frozen whole blood, isolated PBMCs, or DNA extracted from either sample type. The TCR originated in a woman between 70 and 85 years old with acute or convalescent COVID-19. The sequenced material came from peripheral blood. The chain is encoded by TRBV6-6 joined to TRBJ2-5; 10 central nucleotides agree with TRBD2. The CDR3 is CASSPTRNQAGGPETQYF. The nucleotide sequence reads as follows: TGTGCCAGCAGTCCAACCCGAAACCAAGCGGGGGGGCCGGAGACCCAGTACTTC.